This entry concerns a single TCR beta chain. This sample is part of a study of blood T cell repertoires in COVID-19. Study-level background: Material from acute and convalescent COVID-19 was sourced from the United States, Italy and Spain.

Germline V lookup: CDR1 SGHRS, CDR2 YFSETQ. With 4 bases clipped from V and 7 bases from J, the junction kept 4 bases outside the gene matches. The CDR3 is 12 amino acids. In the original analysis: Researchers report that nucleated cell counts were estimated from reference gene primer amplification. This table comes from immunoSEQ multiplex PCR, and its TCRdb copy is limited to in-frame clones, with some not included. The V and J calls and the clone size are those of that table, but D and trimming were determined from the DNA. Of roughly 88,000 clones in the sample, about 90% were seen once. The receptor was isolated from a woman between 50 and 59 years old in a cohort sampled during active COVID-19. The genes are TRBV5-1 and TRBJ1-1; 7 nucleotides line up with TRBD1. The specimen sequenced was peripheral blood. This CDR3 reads CASSIRDSEAFF. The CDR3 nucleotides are TGCGCCAGCAGCATCCGGGACAGTGAAGCTTTCTTT.